These 21 T cell receptor beta chains were all obtained from the same sample, sequenced in a study of Graves' ophthalmopathy and Graves' hyperthyroidism. Amplified material comprised TCR beta CDR3 regions derived from RNA transcripts. HTBI primers were employed in first-round RT-PCR, then a second-round multiplex PCR followed. TCRdb re-called the multiplex PCR reads through MiXCR, storing one row per CDR3 protein. The sample shows 680,000 or so distinct CDR3 sequences, 22% of them seen only once. The sequencing sample was made of peripheral blood. The receptors here all came from a woman aged 18 to 35 with stable Graves' hyperthyroidism. Some clones in this sample may be carry-over from other donors' samples.

This clonotype was seen repeatedly, ten times or more. The gene calls are TRBV27 and TRBJ1-2, with D hard to call. The germline V gene has CDR1 MNHEY and CDR2 SMNVEV (reference sequence). V shed 0 bases and J shed 5 bases, with 19 bases lying between them. The CDR3 spans 17 residues. The CDR3 sequence: CASSLSAGEGRLYGYTF. In nucleotides, the CDR3 is TGTGCCAGCAGTTTATCCGCGGGAGAGGGCCGGTTGTATGGCTACACCTTC.

This clonotype was recorded at least ten times. With a much larger clone just one base away, this may be a read error. This chain joins TRBV20-1 and TRBJ2-7; possibly TRBD1 for D (6 bases). Germline-derived CDR1 and CDR2 are DFQATT and SNEGSKA (reference sequence). V shed 6 bases and J shed 1 base, with 13 bases lying between them. This CDR3 contains 13 residues. CDR3 in amino acids: CSAGEGVSYEQYF. CDR3 DNA sequence: TGCAGTGCCGGAGAGGGGGTGTCCTACGAGCAGTACTTC.

There are a few counts of this clonotype. The chain has TRBV30 and TRBJ2-2, with D unclear. The CDR3 consists of 13 residues. Germline-derived CDR1 and CDR2 are GTSNPN and SVGIG (reference sequence). V was shortened by 1 base and J by 0 bases, with 3 bases between the two germline ends. CDR3 DNA sequence: TGTGCCTGGAGTGCCGCGAACACCGGGGAGCTGTTTTTT. Translation gives CAWSAANTGELFF.

The chain is built from TRBV7-9 and TRBJ1-2; 7 bases agree with TRBD1. Per the germline V gene, CDR1 is SEHNR and CDR2 is FQNEAQ (reference sequence). The CDR3 is 15 residues long. V trimming: 3 bases; J trimming: 8 bases; junction bases outside the gene matches: 12. The DNA of the CDR3 is TGTGCCAGCAGCTTTGAGGGTCTGGGACAGCAGGGCTACACCTTC. Translating it yields CASSFEGLGQQGYTF.

In its sample, this clonotype was seen many times. The chain combines TRBV7-9 with TRBJ1-6, with D unclear. The germline CDR1 and CDR2 sequences are SEHNR and FQNEAQ (reference sequence). The CDR3 covers 15 residues. Trimming pared 4 bases from V and 6 bases from J, leaving 13 bases between. In DNA form, the CDR3 reads TGTGCCAGCAGCTCGCCTGGTGGATCTAATTCACCCCTCCACTTT. Translation gives CASSSPGGSNSPLHF.

This clonotype was detected ten times or more. The chain has TRBV5-1 and TRBJ1-1; D might be TRBD1 (6 bases). CDR1 is SGHRS and CDR2 is YFSETQ in the germline V gene. This CDR3 region has 15 residues. The V end was cut by 4 bases, the J end by 1 base, with 14 bases between. As DNA, the CDR3 is TGCGCCAGCAGCACAGATGGACAGCAGAACACTGAAGCTTTCTTT. As protein: CASSTDGQQNTEAFF.

This clonotype occurred many times. CDR3 sequence reads: CASSATSADTDTQYF. CDR3 DNA sequence: TGTGCCAGCAGCGCTACTAGCGCAGACACAGATACGCAGTATTTT. The chain carries TRBV11-1 and TRBJ2-3; 7 positions agree with TRBD2. This CDR3 contains 15 residues. CDR1 and CDR2 (germline): SGHAT, FQDESV (reference sequence). The J segment lost 2 bases and the V segment lost 5 bases, leaving 7 bases of the junction unmatched.

This clonotype has a handful of counts. The genes are TRBV19 and TRBJ1-1, with 9 bases matching TRBD1. The CDR3 covers 16 residues. Germline CDR1 and CDR2: LNHDA and SQIVND (reference sequence). After removal of 7 bases from V and 4 bases from J, the junction contained 13 bases not matched to a gene. The CDR3 protein is CASTQTGQGIFTEAFF. In nucleotides, the CDR3 is TGTGCCAGTACCCAAACAGGACAGGGGATATTCACTGAAGCTTTCTTT.

This clonotype was counted many times. The genes are TRBV6-5 and TRBJ1-2; the D is unclear. V lost 2 bases and J 4 bases, leaving 8 bases between the germline ends. The length of the CDR3 is 13 residues. Germline assignment: CDR1 MNHEY and CDR2 SVGAGI. The DNA of the CDR3 is TGTGCCAGCAGTTACCCCGGCAGCTATGGCTACACCTTC. It is translated as CASSYPGSYGYTF.

This clonotype was seen at least ten times. This chain connects TRBV11-2 to TRBJ2-7; D gene uncertain. CDR1 SGHAT and CDR2 FQNNGV come from the germline V gene. This CDR3 spans 12 amino acids. Trimming removed 10 bases at V and 4 bases at J, with 14 bases between. The CDR3 here is CATGSDLYEQYF. CDR3 coding DNA: TGTGCCACGGGTAGTGATTTATACGAGCAGTACTTC.

This clonotype has a count of ten or more. The V call is TRBV15, the J call TRBJ1-5; D uncertain. The CDR3 has 15 amino acids. V lost 3 bases and J lost 1, with 10 bases in between. From germline, CDR1 is LNHNV and CDR2 YYDKDF (reference sequence). The CDR3 region has the DNA TGTGCCACCAGCAGGGGATCCGTCAGCAATCAGCCCCAGCATTTT. Its protein product is CATSRGSVSNQPQHF.

V and J are TRBV7-2 and TRBJ2-5; no clear D. The length of the CDR3 is 16 residues. Germline V gene lookup returns CDR1 SGHTA and CDR2 FQGNSA. V was clipped by 0 bases and J by 0 bases, with 11 bases between them. This CDR3 reads CASSLAQGPYQETQYF. The CDR3 coding sequence is TGTGCCAGCAGCTTAGCGCAAGGGCCGTACCAAGAGACCCAGTACTTC.

The table lists this clonotype with many counts. Here the CDR3 reads CASSESPGLSEQYF. CDR3 sequence (DNA): TGTGCCAGCAGTGAAAGTCCAGGGTTGAGCGAGCAGTACTTC. The chain employs TRBV6-1 and TRBJ2-7; D is possibly TRBD1 (5 bases). CDR1 and CDR2 from the germline V gene are MNHNS and SASEGT. Trimming cost V 2 bases and J 6 bases, with 14 bases left between them. The length of the CDR3 is 14 residues.

The chain joins TRBV4-1 to TRBJ1-1; perhaps TRBD1 as D (6 bases). V shed 4 bases and J shed 4 bases, with 16 bases lying between them. Germline V gene sequence: CDR1 MGHRA, CDR2 YSYEKL. This CDR3 comprises 15 residues. The CDR3: CASSRGMRGSTEAFF. The CDR3 nucleotides read TGCGCCAGCAGCCGGGGGATGAGGGGGAGCACTGAAGCTTTCTTT.

The chain joins TRBV6-1 to TRBJ2-2; D possibly corresponds to TRBD1 (6 bases). Germline loops: CDR1 MNHNS, CDR2 SASEGT. This CDR3 comprises 15 residues. The germline V and J ends were trimmed by 6 bases and 6 bases, with 17 bases remaining between them. This chain's CDR3 is CASRIGGIDAGELFF. The DNA of the CDR3 is TGTGCCAGCAGGATAGGGGGTATAGACGCCGGGGAGCTGTTTTTT.

This clonotype was observed a handful of times. The chain employs TRBV6-2 or TRBV6-3 and TRBJ2-7; TRBD2 aligns across 10 bases. The J segment lost 4 bases and the V segment lost 2 bases, leaving 8 bases of the junction unmatched. CDR3 size: 16 residues. Per the germline V gene, CDR1 is MNHEY and CDR2 is SVGEGT. CDR3 coding DNA: TGTGCCAGCAGTTACACCCTCGCTAGCGGGGGATACGAGCAGTACTTC. This translates into CASSYTLASGGYEQYF.

The table lists this clonotype with a few counts. V is TRBV11-3 and J is TRBJ1-1, with D uncertain. The CDR3 loop spans 11 amino acids. The germline gives CDR1 SGHNT, CDR2 YENEEA. V was shortened by 1 base and J by 10 bases, with 7 bases between the two germline ends. The CDR3: CASSLVKGAFF. The DNA for the CDR3 is TGTGCCAGCAGCTTAGTAAAGGGAGCTTTCTTT.

The table lists this clonotype with a few counts. The chain combines TRBV28 with TRBJ2-7; 7 nucleotides match TRBD1. The ends lost 11 bases at V and 3 bases at J; junction bases unmatched: 10. CDR1 and CDR2 (germline): MDHEN, SYDVKM. There are 13 residues in the CDR3. CDR3 DNA: TGTGCCGGGTCGTCTTCAGGGGGCTACGAGCAGTACTTC. Amino acids: CAGSSSGGYEQYF.

Ten or more counts support this clonotype. The chain joins TRBV6-5 to TRBJ1-1, with TRBD1 identical over 8 bases. The germline gives CDR1 MNHEY, CDR2 SVGAGI. The CDR3 has 14 residues. With V trimmed by 2 bases and J by 5 bases, 4 bases remained unmatched. The CDR3 coding sequence is TGTGCCAGCAGTTACGGACAGGGTAGTACTGAAGCTTTCTTT. The encoded protein is CASSYGQGSTEAFF.

This clonotype was seen at least ten times. CDR3 sequence: CASSHLDGNSPLHF. CDR3 sequence (DNA): TGTGCCAGCAGCCACCTGGACGGTAATTCACCCCTCCACTTT. The rearrangement uses TRBV27 and TRBJ1-6; D not resolved. The V and J ends lost 6 bases and 6 bases respectively, with 12 bases between them. Per the germline V gene, CDR1 is MNHEY and CDR2 is SMNVEV (reference sequence). The CDR3 extends over 14 amino acids.

This clonotype was detected a few times. The J gene is TRBJ2-7, the V gene TRBV5-1, with unresolved D. This CDR3 is built from 14 residues. The germline V gene encodes CDR1 SGHRS and CDR2 YFSETQ. The V and J ends lost 0 bases and 0 bases respectively, with 7 bases between them. The CDR3 DNA is TGCGCCAGCAGCTTGGGTTCCTCCTCCTACGAGCAGTACTTC. It encodes CASSLGSSSYEQYF. The entire variable domain, with the rest obtained from reference TRBV5-1 and TRBJ2-7, is as follows: KAGVTQTPRYLIKTRGQQVTLSCSPISGHRSVSWYQQTPGQGLQFLFEYFSETQRNKGNFPGRFSGRQFSNSRSEMNVSTLELGDSALYLCASSLGSSSYEQYFGPGTRLTVT.